The 27 T cell receptor beta chains below were found in one sample sequenced in a study of CD8 T cells in Susac syndrome. The RNA, about 0.45 to 1 ug, was put through reverse transcription using random hexamers. TCRdb ran MiXCR on the immunoSEQ multiplex PCR reads and lists one entry per CDR3 protein. The profile shows over 65,000 distinct CDR3 sequences, approximately 94% of them singletons. The sequenced sample consisted of CD4+ T cells from PBMCs. The receptors were gathered from a human donor with Susac syndrome.

The V call is TRBV12-3 or TRBV12-4, the J call TRBJ2-1; D gene uncertain. This CDR3 contains 12 residues. With 2 bases removed from V and 14 bases from J, the gap between germline ends came to 13 bases. For the CDR3, the DNA is TGTGCCAGCAGTTTACGGACCCCCGATAAGTTCTTC. Its protein product is CASSLRTPDKFF.

This chain uses TRBV28 with TRBJ1-1; no reliable D call. Per the germline V gene, CDR1 is MDHEN and CDR2 is SYDVKM. V lost 1 base, J lost 1 base, and 7 bases lay in between. The CDR3 is made up of 14 amino acids. The CDR3 DNA follows: TGTGCCAGCAGTTTATCCGACAAGAACACTGAAGCTTTCTTT. Residues: CASSLSDKNTEAFF. The entire variable domain, with the rest obtained from reference TRBV28 and TRBJ1-1, is as follows: DVKVTQSSRYLVKRTGEKVFLECVQDMDHENMFWYRQDPGLGLRLIYFSYDVKMKEKGDIPEGYSVSREKKERFSLILESASTNQTSMYLCASSLSDKNTEAFFGQGTRLTVV.

The gene calls are TRBV5-1 and TRBJ2-3; TRBD2 aligns across 15 bases. The CDR3 covers 18 residues. The junction had 3 bases not matched to a gene; V was cut back by 1 base and J by 0 bases. CDR1 is SGHRS, CDR2 YFSETQ, per germline. The CDR3 loop reads CASSLFGTSGGSTDTQYF. As DNA, the CDR3 is TGCGCCAGCAGCTTGTTTGGGACTAGCGGGGGGAGCACAGATACGCAGTATTTT.

The table lists this clonotype with a count of one. The chain employs TRBV4-1 and TRBJ1-4; D uncertain. V lost 3 bases and J lost 0, with 8 bases in between. Germline lookup yields CDR1 MGHRA and CDR2 YSYEKL. This CDR3 is built from 15 residues. In DNA, the CDR3 is TGCGCCAGCAGCCATTTCACCGCAACTAATGAAAAACTGTTTTTT. This encodes CASSHFTATNEKLFF.

The J gene is TRBJ2-5, the V gene TRBV5-5, with 9 bases that match TRBD1. J lost 5 bases, V lost 1 base, and 9 bases had no gene match. The germline V gene has CDR1 SGHKS and CDR2 YYEKEE (reference sequence). The CDR3 spans 16 residues. DNA for the CDR3: TGTGCCAGCAGCTTGTTACCAGGGACAGGGAAGGAGACCCAGTACTTC. Its translation: CASSLLPGTGKETQYF.

The V gene is TRBV7-2, the J gene TRBJ2-7, with D possibly being TRBD1 (5 bases). V lost 6 bases and J lost 3, with 18 bases in between. The CDR3 has 15 amino acids. Germline V gene sequence: CDR1 SGHTA, CDR2 FQGNSA. CDR3 protein: CASSHAPDRSYEQYF. The CDR3 DNA is TGTGCCAGCAGTCACGCCCCTGACAGAAGCTACGAGCAGTACTTC.

This chain connects TRBV7-2 to TRBJ2-1, with a possible D match to TRBD1 (6 bases). Germline-derived CDR1 and CDR2 are SGHTA and FQGNSA. The CDR3 loop spans 18 amino acids. Trimming shortened V by 1 base and J by 1 base, and 17 bases separated the two germline ends. The DNA of the CDR3 is TGTGCCAGCAGCTTAGGAGGGGGTATATCGGGTTCCTACAATGAGCAGTTCTTC. The encoded protein is CASSLGGGISGSYNEQFF.

V usage is TRBV19 and J usage is TRBJ1-5; D is perhaps TRBD1 (5 bases). The CDR3 is made up of 15 amino acids. V was trimmed by 6 bases and J by 9 bases, leaving 21 bases between them. In germline, CDR1 is LNHDA, CDR2 SQIVND (reference sequence). The CDR3 DNA reads as TGTGCCAGTAGATATATGGAGGGGCAGGGATGGCCCCAGCATTTT. Translated: CASRYMEGQGWPQHF. Supplemented by reference TRBV19 and TRBJ1-5, the full variable domain reads DGGITQSPKYLFRKEGQNVTLSCEQNLNHDAMYWYRQDPGQGLRLIYYSQIVNDFQKGDIAEGYSVSREKKESFPLTVTSAQKNPTAFYLCASRYMEGQGWPQHFGDGTRLSIL.

CDR3: CASTLTLRGATNEKLFF. The DNA for the CDR3 is TGTGCCAGCACCTTGACGCTACGAGGGGCAACTAATGAAAAACTGTTTTTT. The gene calls are TRBV7-2 and TRBJ1-4; D is perhaps TRBD1 (5 bases). V was shortened by 7 bases and J by 0 bases, with 18 bases between the two germline ends. CDR3 length: 17 amino acids. Germline values: CDR1 SGHTA, CDR2 FQGNSA. Combining the CDR3 with reference TRBV7-2 and TRBJ1-4 gives the whole variable domain GAGVSQSPSNKVTEKGKDVELRCDPISGHTALYWYRQSLGQGLEFLIYFQGNSAPDKSGLPSDRFSAERTGGSVSTLTIQRTQQEDSAVYLCASTLTLRGATNEKLFFGSGTQLSVL.

V is TRBV20-1 and J is TRBJ1-2, with TRBD1 matching over 7 bases. Germline CDR1 is DFQATT and CDR2 is SNEGSKA (reference sequence). This CDR3 has 11 residues. Losses at the gene ends were 6 bases for V and 7 bases for J; bases not matched to a gene: 5. CDR3 in amino acids: CSAQQGFGYTF. The CDR3 DNA is TGCAGTGCCCAACAGGGGTTTGGCTACACCTTC.

This clonotype showed up just once. The V call is TRBV7-2, the J call TRBJ1-2; D is uncertain. Trimming shortened V by 2 bases and J by 6 bases, and 10 bases separated the two germline ends. Germline V gene data show CDR1 as SGHTA and CDR2 as FQGNSA. The CDR3 spans 13 residues. CDR3 in amino acids: CASSLRLNNGYTF. In DNA form, the CDR3 reads TGTGCCAGCAGCTTACGGCTGAATAATGGCTACACCTTC.

The gene calls are TRBV6-6 and TRBJ1-4; no definite D call. The CDR3 contains 16 residues. V shed 0 bases and J shed 3 bases, with 11 bases lying between them. Germline V lookup: CDR1 MNHNY, CDR2 SVGAGI (reference sequence). The CDR3 sequence: CASSYSIQLANEKLFF. The CDR3 DNA sequence: TGTGCCAGCAGTTACTCGATACAGCTGGCTAATGAAAAACTGTTTTTT.

The V gene is TRBV12-3 or TRBV12-4, the J gene TRBJ1-5; a possible D gene is TRBD1 (6 bases). The V end lost 5 bases, the J end lost 6 bases, and 11 bases lay between the germline ends. The CDR3 runs to 13 residues. CDR3 bases: TGTGCCAGCAGTGGATCAGGGGTTCAGCCCCAGCATTTT. This translates into CASSGSGVQPQHF.

The chain combines TRBV6-2 or TRBV6-3 with TRBJ2-1; D gene unclear. V lost 5 bases and J 6 bases, leaving 5 bases between the germline ends. The V gene's germline CDR1 is MNHEY and CDR2 SVGEGT. CDR3 length: 11 residues. The CDR3 loop reads CASSLRNEQFF. CDR3 DNA: TGTGCCAGCAGTCTCCGCAATGAGCAGTTCTTC.

The CDR3 here is CAWSVHMSGKNIQYF. The CDR3 DNA reads TGTGCCTGGAGTGTACACATGTCTGGTAAAAACATTCAGTACTTC. The V and J genes are TRBV30 and TRBJ2-4, with D uncertain. The germline V gene encodes CDR1 GTSNPN and CDR2 SVGIG (reference sequence). Trimming took 0 bases from V and 4 from J, leaving 13 bases between them. This CDR3 is 15 amino acids long.

The genes are TRBV5-1 and TRBJ2-5; D perhaps matches TRBD2 (6 bases). This CDR3 is built from 13 residues. The V end lost 4 bases, the J end lost 3 bases, and 10 bases lay between the germline ends. From germline, CDR1 is SGHRS and CDR2 YFSETQ. The CDR3 is CASSPGVKETQYF. CDR3 in DNA: TGCGCCAGCAGCCCGGGAGTGAAAGAGACCCAGTACTTC.

This clonotype was seen once. The gene calls are TRBV7-2 and TRBJ2-7; 11 bases line up with TRBD1. The V gene end was trimmed by 0 bases and the J gene end by 5 bases; junction bases not matched to a gene: 3. The CDR3 covers 15 residues. In germline, CDR1 is SGHTA, CDR2 FQGNSA. DNA of the CDR3: TGTGCCAGCAGCTTAGCAGGGACAGGGGGACACGAGCAGTACTTC. Its translation: CASSLAGTGGHEQYF.

The gene calls are TRBV11-2 and TRBJ2-1, with D unclear. CDR1 is SGHAT and CDR2 is FQNNGV in the germline V gene. The CDR3 loop spans 14 amino acids. V lost 5 bases and J 8 bases, leaving 16 bases between the germline ends. As DNA, the CDR3 is TGTGCCAGCAGCCCGGCTGCTGGTGGCCATGAGCAGTTCTTC. Its protein product is CASSPAAGGHEQFF.

V and J are TRBV5-1 and TRBJ2-1; 7 nucleotides agree with TRBD1. Trimming at V came to 0 bases and at J to 9 bases, leaving 12 bases not matched to a gene. The CDR3 contains 16 residues. In germline, CDR1 is SGHRS, CDR2 YFSETQ. The CDR3 reads CASSLGTGPLGSEQFF. The CDR3 DNA sequence: TGCGCCAGCAGCTTGGGGACAGGCCCGCTGGGGAGTGAGCAGTTCTTC.

The V and J genes are TRBV28 and TRBJ2-7; a possible D gene is TRBD1 (6 bases). Deletions cut 7 bases from V and 2 bases from J, with 15 bases between. The CDR3 length is 14 residues. Germline values: CDR1 MDHEN, CDR2 SYDVKM. The CDR3 region is CASKQGGQAYEQYF. CDR3 nucleotide sequence: TGTGCCAGCAAGCAAGGGGGTCAAGCCTACGAGCAGTACTTC.

The chain recombines TRBV2 with TRBJ2-7; TRBD1 matches 11 bases. The CDR3 is 14 amino acids. Trimming cost V 8 bases and J 4 bases; bases outside gene matches: 7. The V gene's germline CDR1 is SNHLY and CDR2 FYNNEI. CDR3 coding DNA: TGTGCCAGCGGGCGGGACAGGGGGGTTTACGAGCAGTACTTC. Protein product: CASGRDRGVYEQYF.

This clonotype showed up just once. CDR3 nucleotides: TGTGCCAGCAGCATGACCGGTGACCCCTCTGGCTACACCTTC. It translates to CASSMTGDPSGYTF. The rearrangement joins TRBV7-9 to TRBJ1-2, with no clear D. The ends were cut back, 5 bases at V and 7 bases at J, with 17 bases in the middle. The CDR3 spans 14 residues. Germline-derived CDR1 and CDR2 are SEHNR and FQNEAQ (reference sequence).

V and J are TRBV19 and TRBJ1-2; D might be TRBD1 (5 bases). With 7 bases removed from V and 6 bases from J, the gap between germline ends came to 21 bases. The CDR3 covers 15 residues. CDR1 is LNHDA and CDR2 is SQIVND in the germline V gene (reference sequence). The CDR3 region is CASIRTRGAVNGYTF. CDR3 coding DNA: TGTGCCAGTATTCGAACCCGAGGGGCGGTGAATGGCTACACCTTC.

This clonotype was picked up one time. The V and J genes are TRBV6-2 or TRBV6-3 and TRBJ1-4; TRBD1 aligns across 8 bases. This CDR3 is built from 14 residues. J gave up 0 bases and V 8 bases, and 2 bases lay outside the gene matches. Germline loops: CDR1 MNHEY, CDR2 SVGEGT. CDR3 nucleotide sequence: TGTGCCAGCGGGACAGGATCAACTAATGAAAAACTGTTTTTT. Protein: CASGTGSTNEKLFF.

The chain has TRBV29-1 and TRBJ2-3; the D gene is possibly TRBD2 (6 bases). This CDR3 is built from 14 residues. From germline, CDR1 is SQVTM and CDR2 ANQGSEA. The chain's CDR3 is CSAQEGAATDTQYF. CDR3 DNA sequence: TGCAGTGCACAGGAGGGTGCCGCCACAGATACGCAGTATTTT.

CDR3 residues: CSALGSGAQPQHF. CDR3 DNA: TGCAGTGCCCTTGGGTCGGGAGCTCAGCCCCAGCATTTT. V is TRBV20-1 and J is TRBJ1-5; no firm D call. The CDR3 has 13 amino acids. Germline V gene lookup returns CDR1 DFQATT and CDR2 SNEGSKA (reference sequence). The V end was cut by 6 bases, the J end by 6 bases, with 15 bases between.

The chain recombines TRBV5-4 with TRBJ2-1; possibly TRBD2 for D (6 bases). V was shortened by 0 bases and J by 6 bases, with 7 bases between the two germline ends. This CDR3 has 13 amino acids. From germline, CDR1 is SGHNT and CDR2 YYREEE (reference sequence). CDR3: CASSLGLVNEQFF. For the CDR3, the DNA is TGTGCCAGCAGCTTGGGACTAGTCAATGAGCAGTTCTTC.